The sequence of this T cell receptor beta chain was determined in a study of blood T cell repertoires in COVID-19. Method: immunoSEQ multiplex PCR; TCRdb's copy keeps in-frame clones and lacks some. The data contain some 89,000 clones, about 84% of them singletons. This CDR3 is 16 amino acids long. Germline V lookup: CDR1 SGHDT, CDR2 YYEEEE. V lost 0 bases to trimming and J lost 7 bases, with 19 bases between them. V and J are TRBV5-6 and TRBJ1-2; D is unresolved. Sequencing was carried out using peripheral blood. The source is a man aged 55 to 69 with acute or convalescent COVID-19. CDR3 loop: CASSLGSYINYGGYTF. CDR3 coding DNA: TGTGCCAGCAGCTTGGGGAGCTATATTAACTATGGTGGCTACACCTTC.